This T cell receptor (beta chain) is drawn from a study of CD8 T cells in ankylosing spondylitis. The CDR3 loop spans 18 amino acids. V was cut by 0 bases and J by 0 bases, with 16 bases left in between. Germline loops: CDR1 SGHRS, CDR2 YFSETQ. There are a few counts of this clonotype. TCRdb used MiXCR to reprocess the 5' RACE reads, holding one entry per CDR3 protein. The sample consists of approximately 130,000 distinct CDR3 sequences, approximately 10% of them appearing once. The specimen sequenced was blood, either unsorted or a sorted T cell fraction (not recorded which). The TCR was taken from a female donor with ankylosing spondylitis or in good health (not recorded which). The chain is built from TRBV5-1 and TRBJ2-1; D is possibly TRBD1 or TRBD2 (5 bases each). CDR3 sequence reads: CASSLVGVLQSSYNEQFF. CDR3 DNA: TGCGCCAGCAGCTTGGTGGGGGTTTTGCAGAGCTCCTACAATGAGCAGTTCTTC.